These 14 T cell receptor beta chains were sequenced from one sample in a study of blood T cell repertoires in COVID-19. Libraries were prepared by immunoSEQ multiplex PCR; TCRdb keeps only in-frame clonotypes and omits some of them. The profile shows approximately 310,000 clones, around 85% of them singletons. Sequenced input: PBMCs or T cells enriched from blood (not recorded which). These receptors originate from a woman in her twenties or thirties who had been exposed to COVID-19.

This sequence joins TRBV9 and TRBJ2-1; D perhaps matches TRBD1 (5 bases). V shed 0 bases and J shed 9 bases, with 10 bases lying between them. Germline assignment: CDR1 SGDLS and CDR2 YYNGEE. The CDR3 runs to 13 residues. CDR3 amino acids: CASSVVGAGEQFF. The CDR3 DNA reads as TGTGCCAGCAGCGTAGTTGGGGCCGGTGAGCAGTTCTTC.

The V gene is TRBV3-1 (or the pseudogene TRBV3-2), the J gene TRBJ2-2; perhaps TRBD2 as D (6 bases). Germline CDR1 reads LGHDT; CDR2 reads YNNKEL (reference sequence). The CDR3 has 14 residues. The germline V and J ends were trimmed by 8 bases and 6 bases, with 16 bases remaining between them. The chain's CDR3 is CASGGTTGAGELFF. CDR3 in DNA: TGTGCCAGCGGGGGGACCACGGGAGCCGGGGAGCTGTTTTTT.

The J gene is TRBJ1-1, the V gene TRBV2; D may be TRBD1 (5 bases). Germline loops: CDR1 SNHLY, CDR2 FYNNEI. This CDR3 contains 13 residues. The V end was cut by 6 bases, the J end by 1 base, with 9 bases between. The CDR3 DNA follows: TGTGCCAGCAGGGACACTCAGAACACTGAAGCTTTCTTT. It encodes CASRDTQNTEAFF. Filled out from reference TRBV2 and TRBJ1-1, the complete variable domain reads EPEVTQTPSHQVTQMGQEVILRCVPISNHLYFYWYRQILGQKVEFLVSFYNNEISEKSEIFDDQFSVERPDGSNFTLKIRSTKLEDSAMYFCASRDTQNTEAFFGQGTRLTVV.

This clone has only one observation. The chain employs TRBV19 and TRBJ1-5; a weak D match, TRBD1 (6 bases). V was shortened by 7 bases and J by 1 base, with 17 bases between the two germline ends. Germline CDR1 is LNHDA and CDR2 is SQIVND (reference sequence). The CDR3 runs to 16 residues. The CDR3 here is CASKFRGAQSNQPQHF. CDR3 nucleotide sequence: TGTGCCAGTAAGTTTCGGGGGGCGCAAAGCAATCAGCCCCAGCATTTT.

DNA of the CDR3: TGTGCCAGCAGCCCAGGACAGGTGACCTACGAGCAGTACTTC. Residues: CASSPGQVTYEQYF. The gene calls are TRBV6-2 or TRBV6-3 and TRBJ2-7, with 7 bases identical to TRBD1. Germline V lookup: CDR1 MNHEY, CDR2 SVGEGT. With V trimmed by 6 bases and J by 2 bases, 7 bases remained unmatched. This CDR3 is built from 14 residues.

V and J are TRBV5-1 and TRBJ1-5, with 8 bases identical to TRBD1. Trimming cost V 3 bases and J 2 bases; bases outside gene matches: 1. The germline gives CDR1 SGHRS, CDR2 YFSETQ. The length of the CDR3 is 14 residues. The CDR3 nucleotides are TGCGCCAGCAGCTCGACAGGGGGCAATCAGCCCCAGCATTTT. Amino acid sequence: CASSSTGGNQPQHF.

This chain uses TRBV18 with TRBJ1-3, with TRBD1 as a possible D gene (6 bases). V was pared by 3 bases and J by 1 base, with 10 bases between. Germline CDR1 and CDR2: KGHSH and LQKENI. The CDR3 has 15 residues. As DNA, the CDR3 is TGTGCCAGCTCACCCTCCGGGACATCTGGAAACACCATATATTTT. Translating it yields CASSPSGTSGNTIYF.

V gene TRBV18 combines with J gene TRBJ1-6; D gene unclear. Trimming removed 3 bases from V and 6 bases from J, with 9 bases in between. This CDR3 comprises 14 residues. CDR1 KGHSH and CDR2 LQKENI come from the germline V gene. The CDR3 here is CASSPSTSNSPLHF. The CDR3 coding sequence is TGTGCCAGCTCACCCTCGACTTCTAATTCACCCCTCCACTTT.

The V and J genes are TRBV14 and TRBJ2-2; maybe TRBD1 (6 bases). Trimming shortened V by 0 bases and J by 9 bases, and 14 bases separated the two germline ends. The CDR3 spans 15 residues. The V gene's germline CDR1 is SGHDN and CDR2 FVKESK. For the CDR3, the DNA is TGTGCCAGCAGCCAAGAACTAGGGGGAAATCGGGAGCTGTTTTTT. Translating it yields CASSQELGGNRELFF. Combining the CDR3 with reference TRBV14 and TRBJ2-2 gives the whole variable domain EAGVTQFPSHSVIEKGQTVTLRCDPISGHDNLYWYRRVMGKEIKFLLHFVKESKQDESGMPNNRFLAERTGGTYSTLKVQPAELEDSGVYFCASSQELGGNRELFFGEGSRLTVL.

The chain has TRBV28 and TRBJ2-4; 8 nucleotides match TRBD2. There are 15 residues in the CDR3. V shed 6 bases and J 7 bases; nucleotides not matched to a gene: 11. In germline, CDR1 is MDHEN, CDR2 SYDVKM. The CDR3: CASRRRGGSSNIQYF. CDR3 nucleotides: TGTGCCAGCAGGCGTCGGGGGGGTTCGAGTAACATTCAGTACTTC.

The rearrangement joins TRBV18 to TRBJ1-1; 7 positions agree with TRBD1. Trimming at V came to 4 bases and at J to 1 base, leaving 3 bases not matched to a gene. This CDR3 is built from 14 residues. CDR1 KGHSH and CDR2 LQKENI come from the germline V gene. CDR3 region: CASSLPGGNTEAFF. The CDR3 bases are TGTGCCAGCTCACTTCCAGGGGGGAACACTGAAGCTTTCTTT.

The V call is TRBV7-2, the J call TRBJ2-5; 8 bases align to TRBD1. Germline-derived CDR1 and CDR2 are SGHTA and FQGNSA. This CDR3 has 16 residues. The junction had 11 bases not matched to a gene; V was cut back by 4 bases and J by 4 bases. Written as DNA, the CDR3 is TGTGCCAGCAGCTCATCAGGGGGCGGGTTCGGAGAGACCCAGTACTTC. It encodes CASSSSGGGFGETQYF. Variable domain in full (rest from reference TRBV7-2 and TRBJ2-5): GAGVSQSPSNKVTEKGKDVELRCDPISGHTALYWYRQSLGQGLEFLIYFQGNSAPDKSGLPSDRFSAERTGGSVSTLTIQRTQQEDSAVYLCASSSSGGGFGETQYFGPGTRLLVL.

The sample holds one count of this clone. The rearrangement uses TRBV13 and TRBJ2-2, with TRBD2 matching 7 bases. Germline CDR1 and CDR2: PRHDT and FYEKMQ (reference sequence). After removal of 5 bases from V and 6 bases from J, the junction contained 6 bases not matched to a gene. This CDR3 contains 14 residues. The CDR3 loop reads CASSTQGLAGELFF. The CDR3 nucleotides read TGTGCCAGCAGCACCCAAGGACTAGCCGGGGAGCTGTTTTTT.

This sequence joins TRBV6-6 and TRBJ2-7, with 8 bases fitting TRBD1. The CDR3 covers 14 residues. The V and J ends lost 6 bases and 2 bases, in that order; junction bases with no gene match: 6. CDR1 is MNHNY, CDR2 SVGAGI, per germline (reference sequence). CDR3 region: CASRRQQGAYEQYF. In nucleotides, the CDR3 is TGTGCCAGCAGAAGACAACAGGGGGCCTACGAGCAGTACTTC.